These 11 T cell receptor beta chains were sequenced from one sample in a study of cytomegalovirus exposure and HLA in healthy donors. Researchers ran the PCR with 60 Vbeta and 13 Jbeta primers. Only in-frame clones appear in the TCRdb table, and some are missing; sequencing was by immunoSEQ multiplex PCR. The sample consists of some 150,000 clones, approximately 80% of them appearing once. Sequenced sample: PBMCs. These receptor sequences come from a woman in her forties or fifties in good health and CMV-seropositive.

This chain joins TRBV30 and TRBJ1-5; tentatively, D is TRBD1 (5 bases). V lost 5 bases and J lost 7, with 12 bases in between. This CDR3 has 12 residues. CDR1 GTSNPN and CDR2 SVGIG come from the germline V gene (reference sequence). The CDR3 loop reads CAWGQGGQPQHF. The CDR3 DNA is TGTGCCTGGGGGCAGGGCGGCCAGCCCCAGCATTTT.

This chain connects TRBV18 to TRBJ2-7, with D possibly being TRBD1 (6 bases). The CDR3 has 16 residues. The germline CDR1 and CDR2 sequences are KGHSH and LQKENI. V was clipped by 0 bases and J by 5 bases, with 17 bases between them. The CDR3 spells CASSPPVGTKENEQYF. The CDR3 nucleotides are TGTGCCAGCTCACCACCGGTCGGGACAAAGGAGAACGAGCAGTACTTC. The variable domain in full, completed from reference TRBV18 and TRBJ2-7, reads NAGVMQNPRHLVRRRGQEARLRCSPMKGHSHVYWYRQLPEEGLKFMVYLQKENIIDESGMPKERFSAEFPKEGPSILRIQQVVRGDSAAYFCASSPPVGTKENEQYFGPGTRLTVT.

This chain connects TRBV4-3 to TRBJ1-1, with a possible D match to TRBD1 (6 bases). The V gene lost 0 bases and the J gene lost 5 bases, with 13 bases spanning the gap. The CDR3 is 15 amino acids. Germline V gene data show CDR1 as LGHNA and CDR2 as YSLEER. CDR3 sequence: CASSQDGQGRTEAFF. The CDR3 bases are TGCGCCAGCAGCCAAGATGGGCAGGGGCGGACTGAAGCTTTCTTT.

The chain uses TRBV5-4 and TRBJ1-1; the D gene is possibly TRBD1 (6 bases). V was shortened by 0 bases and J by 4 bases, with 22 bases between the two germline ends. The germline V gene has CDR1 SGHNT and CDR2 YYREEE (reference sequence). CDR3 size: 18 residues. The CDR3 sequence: CASSLASVIPDRRTEAFF. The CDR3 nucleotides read TGTGCCAGCAGCTTGGCGAGCGTTATACCCGACAGGCGCACTGAAGCTTTCTTT.

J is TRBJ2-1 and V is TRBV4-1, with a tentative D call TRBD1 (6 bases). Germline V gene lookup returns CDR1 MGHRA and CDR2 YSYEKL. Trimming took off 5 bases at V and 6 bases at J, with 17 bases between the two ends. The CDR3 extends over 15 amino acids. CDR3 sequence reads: CASSLRQALTNEQFF. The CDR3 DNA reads TGCGCCAGCAGCTTACGACAGGCCCTGACCAATGAGCAGTTCTTC.

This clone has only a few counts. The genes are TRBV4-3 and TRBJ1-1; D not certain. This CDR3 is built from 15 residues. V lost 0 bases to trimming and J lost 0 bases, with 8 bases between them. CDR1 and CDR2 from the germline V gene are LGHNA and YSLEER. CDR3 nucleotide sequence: TGCGCCAGCAGCCAAGAAGGTGGGCTGAACACTGAAGCTTTCTTT. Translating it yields CASSQEGGLNTEAFF.

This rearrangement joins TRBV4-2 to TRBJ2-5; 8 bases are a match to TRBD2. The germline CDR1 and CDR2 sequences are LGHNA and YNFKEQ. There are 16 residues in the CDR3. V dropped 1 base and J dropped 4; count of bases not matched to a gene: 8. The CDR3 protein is CASSQAGGIRVETQYF. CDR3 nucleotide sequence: TGTGCCAGCAGCCAAGCGGGGGGGATTAGAGTAGAGACCCAGTACTTC.

In DNA, the CDR3 is TGCGCCAGCAGTGAGTTGGGCAGGCCAGGGGAAGCTTTCTTT. Amino acids: CASSELGRPGEAFF. V is TRBV10-1 and J is TRBJ1-1; D perhaps matches TRBD1 (5 bases). Germline CDR1 WNHNN, CDR2 SYGVQD (reference sequence). The CDR3 covers 14 residues. Trimming took off 1 base at V and 8 bases at J, with 14 bases between the two ends.

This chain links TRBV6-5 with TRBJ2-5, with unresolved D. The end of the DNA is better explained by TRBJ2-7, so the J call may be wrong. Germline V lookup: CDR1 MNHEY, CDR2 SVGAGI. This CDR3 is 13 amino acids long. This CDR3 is CASSYSPGSEQYF. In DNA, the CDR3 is TGTGCCAGCAGTTACTCCCCAGGATCCGAGCAGTACTTC.

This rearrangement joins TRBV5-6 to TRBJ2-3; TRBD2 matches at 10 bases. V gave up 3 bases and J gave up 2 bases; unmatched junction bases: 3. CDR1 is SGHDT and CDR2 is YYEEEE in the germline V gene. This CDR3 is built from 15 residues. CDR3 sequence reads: CASSSGLALTDTQYF. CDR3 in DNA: TGTGCCAGCAGCTCGGGACTAGCGCTCACAGATACGCAGTATTTT.

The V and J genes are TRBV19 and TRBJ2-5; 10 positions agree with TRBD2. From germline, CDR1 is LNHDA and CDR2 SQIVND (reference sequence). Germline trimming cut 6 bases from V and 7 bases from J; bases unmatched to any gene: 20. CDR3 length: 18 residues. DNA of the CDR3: TGTGCCAGTAGACAAGCGGGGGGGCCGACCCCTCGGTTTGGGACCCAGTACTTC. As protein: CASRQAGGPTPRFGTQYF.